One and the same sample provided the 20 T cell receptor beta chains below, sequenced in a study of regulatory T cells in long-lasting Graves disease. Time point here: newly diagnosed GD, antithyroid drugs for less than 3 months. After RNA was extracted from PBMCs, the TCR library was made from it. Researchers made TCR beta libraries by using iRepertoire HTBI primers and running Arm-PCR on CDR3 regions. Using its own MiXCR run on the multiplex PCR reads, TCRdb lists one record per CDR3 protein. The sample yields hundreds of thousands of distinct CDR3 sequences, over 15% seen once. These data were also filed under a second study, of T cells in Graves' hyperthyroidism and ophthalmopathy.

Specimen: peripheral blood mononuclear cells (PBMCs), collected at new diagnosis, from a patient treated with antithyroid drugs. The receptors derive from a man aged 35 to 55 with Graves disease.

This clonotype has at least ten counts. The chain recombines TRBV7-2 with TRBJ2-7, with no clear D. The CDR3 extends over 13 amino acids. Trimming left V 2 bases short and J 3 bases short, with 8 bases between. Germline CDR1 is SGHTA and CDR2 is FQGNSA. The CDR3 DNA reads TGTGCCAGCAGCTTAAGAAGCGTCTACGAGCAGTACTTC. Translation gives CASSLRSVYEQYF.

This chain joins TRBV19 and TRBJ1-5; D not resolved. Trimming took off 5 bases at V and 0 bases at J, with 8 bases between the two ends. CDR3 length: 14 residues. Germline lookup yields CDR1 LNHDA and CDR2 SQIVND (reference sequence). DNA of the CDR3: TGTGCCAGTAGTGGCTGGGATAGCAATCAGCCCCAGCATTTT. Protein: CASSGWDSNQPQHF.

The rearrangement joins TRBV20-1 to TRBJ2-7, with 11 bases matching TRBD2. Germline CDR1 reads DFQATT; CDR2 reads SNEGSKA (reference sequence). J gave up 5 bases and V 5 bases, and 5 bases lay outside the gene matches. This CDR3 spans 13 amino acids. This CDR3 is CSACSGGADEQYF. The CDR3 DNA sequence: TGCAGTGCTTGTAGCGGGGGGGCCGACGAGCAGTACTTC.

Concerning this clonotype: With only one base between it and a far larger clone, this is likely a read error. The CDR3, as DNA: TGTGCCAGCAGTAGAGACACCCGCTACGAGCAGTACTTC. It is translated as CASSRDTRYEQYF. The chain carries TRBV28 and TRBJ2-7; D call uncertain. V was pared by 5 bases and J by 3 bases, with 11 bases between. The germline CDR1 and CDR2 sequences are MDHEN and SYDVKM. The CDR3 runs to 13 residues.

This chain links TRBV11-3 with TRBJ1-4; D unresolved. V lost 1 base, J lost 0 bases, and 6 bases lay in between. The CDR3 is 15 amino acids. Germline CDR1 SGHNT, CDR2 YENEEA. The CDR3 spells CASSLAHATNEKLFF. CDR3 nucleotide sequence: TGTGCCAGCAGCTTAGCGCATGCAACTAATGAAAAACTGTTTTTT.

This clonotype was seen at least ten times. V gene TRBV6-2 or TRBV6-3 combines with J gene TRBJ2-7, with D maybe TRBD1 (6 bases). Germline CDR1 and CDR2: MNHEY and SVGEGT. The CDR3 contains 12 residues. V lost 5 bases and J lost 4, with 9 bases in between. The CDR3 sequence is CASSHGQYEQYF. CDR3 coding DNA: TGTGCCAGCAGTCACGGACAGTACGAGCAGTACTTC.

This clonotype showed up many times. The chain carries TRBV5-5 and TRBJ1-6; the D is unclear. Trimming removed 5 bases from V and 11 bases from J, with 17 bases in between. The CDR3 has 14 residues. The germline CDR1 and CDR2 sequences are SGHKS and YYEKEE (reference sequence). CDR3 in DNA: TGTGCCAGCAGTTCCGGGCTCGATGGGACACCCCTCCACTTT. Protein product: CASSSGLDGTPLHF.

In its sample, this clonotype was seen a few times. The CDR3 is CASGLVGGTQYF. CDR3 DNA: TGTGCTAGTGGTTTGGTTGGGGGGACCCAGTACTTC. The rearrangement uses TRBV12-5 and TRBJ2-5; D is perhaps TRBD1 or TRBD2 (5 bases each). The V and J ends lost 0 bases and 7 bases respectively, with 6 bases between them. The CDR3 covers 12 residues. The germline V gene has CDR1 LGHNT and CDR2 FRNRAP.

This clonotype was seen at least ten times. The rearrangement joins TRBV6-1 to TRBJ1-2, with D hard to call. V lost 8 bases and J lost 4, with 14 bases in between. The CDR3 runs to 13 residues. Per the germline V gene, CDR1 is MNHNS and CDR2 is SASEGT. CDR3 amino acids: CASEPGRIYGYTF. The CDR3 DNA reads as TGTGCCAGCGAACCCGGACGGATCTATGGCTACACCTTC.

This rearrangement joins TRBV7-3 to TRBJ2-2, with TRBD1 as a possible D gene (6 bases). Germline CDR1 and CDR2: SGHTA and FQGTGA. This CDR3 region has 14 residues. V dropped 5 bases and J dropped 1 base, with 8 bases sitting between them. In nucleotides, the CDR3 is TGTGCCAGCAGCAAGACAGGGAACACCGGGGAGCTGTTTTTT. It yields the protein CASSKTGNTGELFF.

This rearrangement joins TRBV28 to TRBJ2-2, with 7 bases matching TRBD2. Germline V gene sequence: CDR1 MDHEN, CDR2 SYDVKM. The CDR3 loop spans 15 amino acids. V was pared by 6 bases and J by 2 bases, with 6 bases of the junction left unmatched. As DNA, the CDR3 is TGTGCCAGCAGACTCGCGGGAGCCAACACCGGGGAGCTGTTTTTT. Translating gives CASRLAGANTGELFF. The full variable domain, rest sourced from reference TRBV28 and TRBJ2-2, is DVKVTQSSRYLVKRTGEKVFLECVQDMDHENMFWYRQDPGLGLRLIYFSYDVKMKEKGDIPEGYSVSREKKERFSLILESASTNQTSMYLCASRLAGANTGELFFGEGSRLTVL.

The table lists this clonotype with many counts. CDR3 in amino acids: CATSEIQGGGETQYF. The CDR3 region has the DNA TGTGCCACCAGTGAAATACAGGGGGGTGGAGAGACCCAGTACTTC. This rearrangement joins TRBV24-1 to TRBJ2-5, with TRBD1 identical over 8 bases. Per the germline V gene, CDR1 is KGHDR and CDR2 is SFDVKD. The V segment lost 4 bases and the J segment 4 bases; nucleotides outside the gene matches: 7. The CDR3 covers 15 residues.

This clonotype showed up many times. V is TRBV12-3 or TRBV12-4 and J is TRBJ2-7, with D unresolved. There are 16 residues in the CDR3. V lost 5 bases, J lost 3 bases, and 20 bases lay in between. The CDR3 is CASSTGPDTPLYEQYF. The CDR3 nucleotides read TGTGCCAGCAGTACCGGGCCCGACACCCCCCTCTACGAGCAGTACTTC.

In this sample, this clonotype turned up many times. The V and J genes are TRBV30 and TRBJ1-2, with D hard to call. This CDR3 region has 11 residues. Trimming stripped 0 bases from V and 2 bases from J, with 1 base between. Germline V gene lookup returns CDR1 GTSNPN and CDR2 SVGIG (reference sequence). CDR3 amino acids: CAWSVNYGYTF. The CDR3 region has the DNA TGTGCCTGGAGTGTGAACTATGGCTACACCTTC.

This clonotype showed up just a few times. A much larger clone lies one base from this, so it may be a read error. This chain links TRBV6-2 or TRBV6-3 with TRBJ2-5, with 9 bases lining up with TRBD1. The CDR3 consists of 13 residues. The trim removed 6 bases at V and 11 bases at J, leaving 10 bases unmatched. CDR1 and CDR2 from the germline V gene are MNHEY and SVGEGT. The CDR3 coding sequence is TGTGCCAGCAGGGGACAGGGTCGGAATGAGCAGTACTTC. This sequence encodes CASRGQGRNEQYF.

This chain joins TRBV4-2 and TRBJ2-5, with a weak D call TRBD1 (5 bases). Looked up from germline, CDR1 is LGHNA and CDR2 is YNFKEQ. Trimming pared 1 base from V and 5 bases from J, leaving 14 bases between. This CDR3 has 15 amino acids. CDR3: CASSQGSGREETQYF. CDR3 bases: TGTGCCAGCAGCCAAGGCTCAGGGCGAGAGGAGACCCAGTACTTC.

This clonotype was found many times. This chain connects TRBV4-1 to TRBJ1-6; no reliable D call. Germline CDR1 is MGHRA and CDR2 is YSYEKL. This CDR3 is 13 amino acids long. Trimming took 0 bases from V and 7 from J, leaving 4 bases between them. CDR3 sequence reads: CASSQEENSPLHF. CDR3 nucleotides: TGCGCCAGCAGCCAAGAAGAGAATTCACCCCTCCACTTT.

This chain joins TRBV4-1 and TRBJ1-6; D gene unclear. CDR1 is MGHRA and CDR2 is YSYEKL in the germline V gene. Deletions cut 6 bases from V and 7 bases from J, with 13 bases between. This CDR3 has 14 residues. The CDR3, as DNA: TGCGCCAGCAGTACTTTGGGGAACAATTCACCCCTCCACTTT. Amino acid sequence: CASSTLGNNSPLHF.

This clonotype appeared a few times. This chain connects TRBV5-4 to TRBJ2-2; D is ambiguous. The length of the CDR3 is 14 residues. The germline CDR1 and CDR2 sequences are SGHNT and YYREEE (reference sequence). Trimming left V 4 bases short and J 4 bases short, with 11 bases between. The CDR3 nucleotides read TGTGCCAGCAGCCGCCAGACGGGCACCGGGGAGCTGTTTTTT. Translating gives CASSRQTGTGELFF.

This clonotype was seen only a few times. CDR3 protein: CSVVERGGETQYF. In nucleotides, the CDR3 is TGCAGCGTCGTTGAGCGGGGGGGGGAGACCCAGTACTTC. This chain connects TRBV29-1 to TRBJ2-1; 10 bases line up with TRBD2. The closer fit of TRBJ2-5 to the DNA end suggests the J call may be wrong. CDR3 length: 13 residues. Germline V gene sequence: CDR1 SQVTM, CDR2 ANQGSEA.